This T cell receptor beta chain is drawn from a study of blood T cell repertoires in COVID-19. Study overall: Samples of COVID-19 (acute and convalescent) were obtained from the United States, Italy and Spain.

About this clone: Other DNA variants within this sample encode the same CDR3.

Original data processing: Estimated nucleated cell counts came from reference gene primer amplification. Assay: immunoSEQ multiplex PCR; the TCRdb copy retains only in-frame clones and omits some. Clone size and the V and J calls come from that table; the DNA yielded D and trimming. The sample lists about 440,000 clones; around 90% were seen once. Germline V gives CDR1 SGHNT, CDR2 YYREEE (reference sequence). The germline V and J ends were trimmed by 0 bases and 7 bases, with 11 bases remaining between them. The CDR3 has 15 amino acids. The source of this sequence is a woman aged 18-29 years with acute COVID-19. This chain connects TRBV5-4 to TRBJ1-6, with a possible D match to TRBD1 (6 bases). The sample consisted of PBMCs or T cells enriched from blood (not recorded which). The DNA for the CDR3 is TGTGCCAGCAGCTTGGGGCAGGGGTTGAATTCACCCCTCCACTTT. Its translation is CASSLGQGLNSPLHF.